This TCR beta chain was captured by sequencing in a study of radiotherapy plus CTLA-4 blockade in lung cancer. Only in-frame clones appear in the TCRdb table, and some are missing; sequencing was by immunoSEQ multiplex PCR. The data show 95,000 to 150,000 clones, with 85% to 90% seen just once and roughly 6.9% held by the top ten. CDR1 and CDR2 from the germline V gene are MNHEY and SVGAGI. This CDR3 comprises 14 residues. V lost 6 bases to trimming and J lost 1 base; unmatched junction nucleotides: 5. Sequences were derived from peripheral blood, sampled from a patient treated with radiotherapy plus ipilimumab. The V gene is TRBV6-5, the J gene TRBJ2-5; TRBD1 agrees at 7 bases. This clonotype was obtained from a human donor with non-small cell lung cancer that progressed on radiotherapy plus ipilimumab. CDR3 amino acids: CASSLGTVQETQYF. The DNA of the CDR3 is TGTGCCAGCAGCCTGGGGACAGTCCAAGAGACCCAGTACTTC.